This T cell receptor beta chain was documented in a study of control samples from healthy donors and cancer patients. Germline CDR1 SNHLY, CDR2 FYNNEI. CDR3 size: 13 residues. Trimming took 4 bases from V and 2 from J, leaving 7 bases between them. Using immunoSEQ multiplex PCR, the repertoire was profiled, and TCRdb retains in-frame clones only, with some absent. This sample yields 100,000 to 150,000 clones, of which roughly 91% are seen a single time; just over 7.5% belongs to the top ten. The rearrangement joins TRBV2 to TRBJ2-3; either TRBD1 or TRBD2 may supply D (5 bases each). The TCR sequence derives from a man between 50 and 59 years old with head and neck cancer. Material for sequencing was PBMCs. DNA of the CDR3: TGTGCCAGCAGTGGGGACCACACAGATACGCAGTATTTT. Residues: CASSGDHTDTQYF.